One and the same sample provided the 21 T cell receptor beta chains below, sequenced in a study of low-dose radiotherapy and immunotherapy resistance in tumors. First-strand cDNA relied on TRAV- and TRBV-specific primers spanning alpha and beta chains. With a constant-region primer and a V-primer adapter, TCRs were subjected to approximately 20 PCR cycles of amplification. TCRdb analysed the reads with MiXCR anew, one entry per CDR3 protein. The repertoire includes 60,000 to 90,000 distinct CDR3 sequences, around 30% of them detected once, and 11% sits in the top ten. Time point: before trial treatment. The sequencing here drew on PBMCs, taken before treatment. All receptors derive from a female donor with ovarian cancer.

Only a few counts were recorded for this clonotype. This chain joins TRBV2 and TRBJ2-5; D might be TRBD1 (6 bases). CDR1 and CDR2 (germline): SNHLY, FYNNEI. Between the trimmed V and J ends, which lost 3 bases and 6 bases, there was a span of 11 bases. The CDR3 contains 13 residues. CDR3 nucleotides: TGTGCCAGCAGTGAGAGCAGGGGAAAGACCCAGTACTTC. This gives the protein CASSESRGKTQYF.

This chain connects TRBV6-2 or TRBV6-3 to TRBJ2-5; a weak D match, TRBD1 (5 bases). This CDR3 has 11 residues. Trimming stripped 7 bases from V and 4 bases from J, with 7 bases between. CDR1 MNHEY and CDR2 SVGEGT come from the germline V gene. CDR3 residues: CASMGRETQYF. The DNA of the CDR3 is TGTGCCAGCATGGGGCGAGAGACCCAGTACTTC.

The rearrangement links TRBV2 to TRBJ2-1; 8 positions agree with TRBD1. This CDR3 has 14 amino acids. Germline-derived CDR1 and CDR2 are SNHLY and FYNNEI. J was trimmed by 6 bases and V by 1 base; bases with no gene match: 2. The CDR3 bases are TGTGCCAGCAGTGAAGGGACAGGGAGCAATGAGCAGTTCTTC. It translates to CASSEGTGSNEQFF.

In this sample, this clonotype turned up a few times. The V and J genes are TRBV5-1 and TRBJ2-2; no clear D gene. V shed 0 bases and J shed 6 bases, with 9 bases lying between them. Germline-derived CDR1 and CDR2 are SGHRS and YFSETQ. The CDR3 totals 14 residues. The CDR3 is CASSLGGKPGELFF. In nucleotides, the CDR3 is TGCGCCAGCAGCTTGGGCGGCAAACCCGGGGAGCTGTTTTTT. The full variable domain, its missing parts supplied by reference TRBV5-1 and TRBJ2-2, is KAGVTQTPRYLIKTRGQQVTLSCSPISGHRSVSWYQQTPGQGLQFLFEYFSETQRNKGNFPGRFSGRQFSNSRSEMNVSTLELGDSALYLCASSLGGKPGELFFGEGSRLTVL.

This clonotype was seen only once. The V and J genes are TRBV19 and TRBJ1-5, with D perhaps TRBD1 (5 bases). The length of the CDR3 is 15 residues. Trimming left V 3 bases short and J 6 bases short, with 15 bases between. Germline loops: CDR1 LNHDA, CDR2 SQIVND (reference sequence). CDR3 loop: CASSIGQEGSQPQHF. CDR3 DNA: TGTGCCAGTAGTATCGGGCAGGAGGGGAGTCAGCCCCAGCATTTT.

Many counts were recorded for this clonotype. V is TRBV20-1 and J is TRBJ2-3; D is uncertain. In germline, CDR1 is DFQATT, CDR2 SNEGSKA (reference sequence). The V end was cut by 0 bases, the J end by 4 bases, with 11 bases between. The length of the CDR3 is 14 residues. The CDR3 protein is CSAREGNSPDTQYF. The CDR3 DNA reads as TGCAGTGCTAGAGAAGGGAATTCCCCAGATACGCAGTATTTT.

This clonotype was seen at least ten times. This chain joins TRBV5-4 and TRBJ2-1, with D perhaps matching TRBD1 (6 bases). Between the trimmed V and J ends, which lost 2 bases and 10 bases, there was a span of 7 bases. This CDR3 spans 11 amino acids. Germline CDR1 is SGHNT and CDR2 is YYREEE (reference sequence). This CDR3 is CASSFQGEQFF. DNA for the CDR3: TGTGCCAGCAGCTTCCAGGGGGAGCAGTTCTTC. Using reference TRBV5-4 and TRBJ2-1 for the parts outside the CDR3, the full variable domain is ETGVTQSPTHLIKTRGQQVTLRCSSQSGHNTVSWYQQALGQGPQFIFQYYREEENGRGNFPPRFSGLQFPNYSSELNVNALELDDSALYLCASSFQGEQFFGPGTRLTVL.

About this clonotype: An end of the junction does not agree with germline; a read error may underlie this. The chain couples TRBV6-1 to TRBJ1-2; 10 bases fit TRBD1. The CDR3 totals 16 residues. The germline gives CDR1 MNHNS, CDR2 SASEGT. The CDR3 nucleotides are TGTGCCAGCAGTTTACAAGCCGGGACAGGGGACAATGGCTACACTTTC. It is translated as CASSLQAGTGDNGYTF.

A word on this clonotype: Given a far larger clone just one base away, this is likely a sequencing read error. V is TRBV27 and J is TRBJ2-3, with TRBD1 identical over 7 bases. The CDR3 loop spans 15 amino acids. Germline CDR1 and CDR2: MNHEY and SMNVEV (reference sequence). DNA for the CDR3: TGTGTCACCAGTGCCAGACAGGGAGTCACAGATACGCAGTATTTT. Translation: CVTSARQGVTDTQYF.

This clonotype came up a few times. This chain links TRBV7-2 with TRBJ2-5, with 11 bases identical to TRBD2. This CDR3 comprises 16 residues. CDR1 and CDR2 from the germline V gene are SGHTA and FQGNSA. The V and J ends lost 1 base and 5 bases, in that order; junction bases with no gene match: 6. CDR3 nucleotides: TGTGCCAGCAGCTTAGTTCTAGCGGGAGGTGGGGAGACCCAGTACTTC. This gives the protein CASSLVLAGGGETQYF.

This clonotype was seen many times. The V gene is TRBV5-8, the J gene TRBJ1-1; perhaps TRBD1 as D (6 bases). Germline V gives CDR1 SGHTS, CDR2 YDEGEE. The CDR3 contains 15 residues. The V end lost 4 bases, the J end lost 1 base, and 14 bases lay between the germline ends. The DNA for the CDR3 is TGTGCCAGCAGCCAGGGGCCATATTGGAACACTGAAGCTTTCTTT. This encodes CASSQGPYWNTEAFF.

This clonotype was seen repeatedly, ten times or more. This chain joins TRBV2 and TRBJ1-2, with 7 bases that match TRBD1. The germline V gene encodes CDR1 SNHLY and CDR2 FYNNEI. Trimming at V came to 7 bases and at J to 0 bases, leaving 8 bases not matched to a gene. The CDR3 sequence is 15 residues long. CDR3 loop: CASIGRDSPNYGYTF. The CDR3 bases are TGTGCCAGCATAGGCCGGGACAGTCCTAACTATGGCTACACCTTC.

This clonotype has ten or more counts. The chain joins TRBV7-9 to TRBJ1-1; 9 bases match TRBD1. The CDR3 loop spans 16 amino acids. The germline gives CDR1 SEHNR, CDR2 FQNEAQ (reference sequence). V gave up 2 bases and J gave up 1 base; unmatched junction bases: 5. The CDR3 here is CASSLTKGQGNTEAFF. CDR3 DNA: TGTGCCAGCAGCTTAACCAAGGGACAGGGGAACACTGAAGCTTTCTTT.

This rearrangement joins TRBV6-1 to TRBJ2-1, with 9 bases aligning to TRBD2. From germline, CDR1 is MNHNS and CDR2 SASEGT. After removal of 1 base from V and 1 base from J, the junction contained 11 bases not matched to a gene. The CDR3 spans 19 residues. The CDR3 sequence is CASSEGAFIAGGSYNEQFF. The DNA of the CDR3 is TGTGCCAGCAGTGAAGGCGCCTTCATCGCGGGAGGGTCCTACAATGAGCAGTTCTTC.

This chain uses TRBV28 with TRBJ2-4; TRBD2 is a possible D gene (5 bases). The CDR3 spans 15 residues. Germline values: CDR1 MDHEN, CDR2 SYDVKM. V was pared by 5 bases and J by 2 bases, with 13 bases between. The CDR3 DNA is TGTGCCAGCAGTCAGGTTTGGGAGCCCAAAAACATTCAGTACTTC. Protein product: CASSQVWEPKNIQYF. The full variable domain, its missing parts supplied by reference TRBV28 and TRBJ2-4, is DVKVTQSSRYLVKRTGEKVFLECVQDMDHENMFWYRQDPGLGLRLIYFSYDVKMKEKGDIPEGYSVSREKKERFSLILESASTNQTSMYLCASSQVWEPKNIQYFGAGTRLSVL.

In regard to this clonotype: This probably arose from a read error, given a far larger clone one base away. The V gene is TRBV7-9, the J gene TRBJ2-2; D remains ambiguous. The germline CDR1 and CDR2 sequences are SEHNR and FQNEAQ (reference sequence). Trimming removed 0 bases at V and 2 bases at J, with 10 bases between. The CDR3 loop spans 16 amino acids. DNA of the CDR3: TGTGCCAGCAGCTTAGCGCTCAGGTTCAACACCGGGGAGCTGTTTTTT. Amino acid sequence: CASSLALRFNTGELFF.

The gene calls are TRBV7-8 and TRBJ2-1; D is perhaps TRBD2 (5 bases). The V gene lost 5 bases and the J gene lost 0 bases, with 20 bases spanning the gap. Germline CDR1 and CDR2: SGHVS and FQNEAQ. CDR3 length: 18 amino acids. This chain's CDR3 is CASSRGLADFSSYNEQFF. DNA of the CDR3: TGTGCCAGCAGCCGCGGGCTAGCCGATTTCAGCTCCTACAATGAGCAGTTCTTC.

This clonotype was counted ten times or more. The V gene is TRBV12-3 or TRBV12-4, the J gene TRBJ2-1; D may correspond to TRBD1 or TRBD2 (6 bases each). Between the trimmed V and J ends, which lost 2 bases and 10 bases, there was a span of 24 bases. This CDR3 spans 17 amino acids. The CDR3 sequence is CASSLWFRGKGVWEQFF. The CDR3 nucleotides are TGTGCCAGCAGTTTATGGTTCCGCGGGAAGGGGGTTTGGGAGCAGTTCTTC.

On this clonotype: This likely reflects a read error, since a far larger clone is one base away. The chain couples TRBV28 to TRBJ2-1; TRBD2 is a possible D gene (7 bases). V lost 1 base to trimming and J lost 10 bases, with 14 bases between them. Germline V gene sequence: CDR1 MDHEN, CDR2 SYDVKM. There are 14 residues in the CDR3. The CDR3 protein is CASSLSAGAYEQFF. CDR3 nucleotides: TGTGCCAGCAGTTTATCGGCGGGGGCCTACGAGCAGTTCTTC.

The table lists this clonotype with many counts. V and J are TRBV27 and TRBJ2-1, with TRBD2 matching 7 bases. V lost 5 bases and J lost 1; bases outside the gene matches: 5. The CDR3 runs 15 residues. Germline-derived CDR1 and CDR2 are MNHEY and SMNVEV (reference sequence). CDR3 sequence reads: CASSHGGRSYNEQFF. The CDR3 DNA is TGTGCCAGCAGTCACGGGGGGAGGTCCTACAATGAGCAGTTCTTC.

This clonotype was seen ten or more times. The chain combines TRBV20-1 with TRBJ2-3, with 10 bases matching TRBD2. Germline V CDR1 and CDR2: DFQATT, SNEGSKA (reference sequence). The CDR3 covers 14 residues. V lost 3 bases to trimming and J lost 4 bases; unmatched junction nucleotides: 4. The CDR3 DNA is TGCAGTGCTAGCTTCCTAGCGGGAGCAGATACGCAGTATTTT. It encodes CSASFLAGADTQYF.